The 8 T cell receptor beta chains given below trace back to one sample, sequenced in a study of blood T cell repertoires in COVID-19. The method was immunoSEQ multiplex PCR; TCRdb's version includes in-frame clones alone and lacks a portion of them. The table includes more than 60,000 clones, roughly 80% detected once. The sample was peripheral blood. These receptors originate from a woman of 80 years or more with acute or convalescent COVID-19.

This chain's CDR3 is CASSIDTGYNEQFF. The CDR3 DNA follows: TGTGCCAGTAGTATAGATACAGGCTACAATGAGCAGTTCTTC. The rearrangement uses TRBV19 and TRBJ2-1; tentatively, D is TRBD1 (5 bases). V was shortened by 0 bases and J by 3 bases, with 6 bases between the two germline ends. The V gene's germline CDR1 is LNHDA and CDR2 SQIVND (reference sequence). This CDR3 is 14 amino acids long.

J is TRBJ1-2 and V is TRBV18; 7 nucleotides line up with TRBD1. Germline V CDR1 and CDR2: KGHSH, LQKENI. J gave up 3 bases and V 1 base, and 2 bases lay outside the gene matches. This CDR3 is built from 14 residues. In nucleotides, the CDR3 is TGTGCCAGCTCACCACAGGGGGCAGACTATGGCTACACCTTC. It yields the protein CASSPQGADYGYTF.

The CDR3 nucleotides read TGTGCCAGTAGTATAGGCCGCCCCGGGAGTAATGAAGCTTTCTTT. It codes for CASSIGRPGSNEAFF. The V and J genes are TRBV19 and TRBJ1-1; no clear D. Germline V CDR1 and CDR2: LNHDA, SQIVND (reference sequence). Trimming left V 1 base short and J 7 bases short, with 16 bases between. The CDR3 sequence is 15 residues long.

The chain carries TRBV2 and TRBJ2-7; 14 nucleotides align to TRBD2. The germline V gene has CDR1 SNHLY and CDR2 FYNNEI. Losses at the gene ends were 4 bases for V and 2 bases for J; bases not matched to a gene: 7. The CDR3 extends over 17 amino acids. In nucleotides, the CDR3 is TGTGCCAGCAGTGGCGGACTAGCGGGAGGAGGGCCCTACGAGCAGTACTTC. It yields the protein CASSGGLAGGGPYEQYF.

Written as DNA, the CDR3 is TGTGCCAGTAGTATAGCCAGGGCTAACTATGGCTACACCTTC. It is translated as CASSIARANYGYTF. The rearrangement joins TRBV19 to TRBJ1-2; a possible D gene is TRBD1 (5 bases). The ends were cut back, 1 base at V and 0 bases at J, with 6 bases in the middle. CDR1 is LNHDA and CDR2 is SQIVND in the germline V gene (reference sequence). The CDR3 consists of 14 residues.

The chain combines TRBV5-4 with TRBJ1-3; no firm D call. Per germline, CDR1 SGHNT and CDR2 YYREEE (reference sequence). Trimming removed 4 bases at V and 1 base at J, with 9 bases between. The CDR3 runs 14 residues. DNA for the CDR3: TGTGCCAGCAGCCCTACGGGATCTGGAAACACCATATATTTT. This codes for CASSPTGSGNTIYF.

The CDR3, as DNA: TGTGCCAGTAGTATATATCGGGACAGGGGTTATCAGCCCCAGCATTTT. This codes for CASSIYRDRGYQPQHF. V is TRBV19 and J is TRBJ1-5; 10 bases are shared with TRBD1. After removal of 2 bases from V and 5 bases from J, the junction contained 6 bases not matched to a gene. This CDR3 has 16 amino acids. CDR1 is LNHDA and CDR2 is SQIVND in the germline V gene (reference sequence).

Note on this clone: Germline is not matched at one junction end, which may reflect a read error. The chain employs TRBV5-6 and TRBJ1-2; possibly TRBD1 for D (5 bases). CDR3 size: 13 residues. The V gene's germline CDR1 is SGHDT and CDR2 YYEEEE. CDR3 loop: CASSPPLGGLEAF. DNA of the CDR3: TGTGCCAGCAGCCCCCCCTTGGGGGGACTTGAGGCCTTC.